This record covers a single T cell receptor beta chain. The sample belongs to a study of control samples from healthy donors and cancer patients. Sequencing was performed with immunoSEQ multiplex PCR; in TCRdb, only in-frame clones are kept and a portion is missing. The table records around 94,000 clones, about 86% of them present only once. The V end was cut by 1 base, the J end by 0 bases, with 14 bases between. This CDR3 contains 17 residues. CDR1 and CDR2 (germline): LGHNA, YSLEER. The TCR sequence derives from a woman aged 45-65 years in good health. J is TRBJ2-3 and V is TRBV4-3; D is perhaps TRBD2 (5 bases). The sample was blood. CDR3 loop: CASSQGRTVSSTDTQYF. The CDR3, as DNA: TGCGCCAGCAGCCAAGGGCGGACTGTTTCTAGCACAGATACGCAGTATTTT.